This T cell receptor (beta chain) was identified in a study of cytomegalovirus exposure and HLA in healthy donors. Background on the study: A prior analysis found 117 million unique TCR beta sequences from 150 million to 200 million T cells.

In regard to this clone: The antigen is not known.

Donors had nominal health at sampling but likely had unrecorded immune exposures. The germline V and J ends were trimmed by 2 bases and 10 bases, with 9 bases remaining between them. Germline-derived CDR1 and CDR2 are SNHLY and FYNNEI. The CDR3 extends over 12 amino acids. Overall study findings and caveats: Cytomegalovirus-associated status was assigned to 150 to 200 TCR beta chains.

PCR was performed using 60 Vbeta and 13 Jbeta primers. Under the authors' procedure: An analysis that came later counted 80 million or so unique TCR beta chains, around 10 million shared. TCRdb's copy holds only in-frame clones and misses some; the assay was immunoSEQ multiplex PCR. V and J calls and clone size are those listed in that table; D and trimming were worked out from the DNA. The sample consists of over 100,000 clones, around 8.5% of them appearing once. This chain connects TRBV2 to TRBJ1-3; D is ambiguous. The receptor was isolated from a middle-aged man in good health and CMV-seronegative. Sequencing was carried out using PBMCs. The CDR3 region is CASSELSGTIYF. The CDR3 bases are TGTGCCAGCAGTGAATTGAGCGGGACCATATATTTT.